This T cell receptor (beta chain) was found in a study of shared clonotypes between healthy human individuals. A word on this clone: What it binds is unknown. The junction departs from the called germline gene at one end, perhaps through a read error.

Assay: immunoSEQ multiplex PCR; the TCRdb copy retains only in-frame clones and omits some. Among hundreds of thousands of clones listed, approximately 95% were seen once. Germline V gene sequence: CDR1 MDHEN, CDR2 SYDVKM. The CDR3 is 14 residues long. Overall study results and limits: Researchers sampled only blood; tissue repertoires likely differ.

The J gene is TRBJ2-7, the V gene TRBV28, with TRBD2 matching over 7 bases. The sequenced sample consisted of naive CD4+ T cells sorted from blood. As for subset: CD45RA+ positively selected. This clonotype was sampled from a woman in her thirties in good health. CDR3 coding DNA: TGTGCCAGCAGCACCTGGGGGACTATTCATATCACGAACTTC. Translating it yields CASSTWGTIHITNF.